Below, 26 T cell receptor beta chains from the same sample are listed, as sequenced in a study of blood T cell repertoires in COVID-19. Sequencing was performed with immunoSEQ multiplex PCR; in TCRdb, only in-frame clones are kept and a portion is missing. The table records a few hundred thousand clones, roughly 85% of them present only once. Sequenced sample: PBMCs or T cells enriched from blood (not recorded which). Receptors were obtained from a woman between 50 and 59 years old who had been exposed to COVID-19.

The chain combines TRBV6-5 with TRBJ1-2; no clear D. Trimming removed 8 bases at V and 1 base at J, with 14 bases between. The length of the CDR3 is 14 residues. CDR1 and CDR2 from the germline V gene are MNHEY and SVGAGI. Here the CDR3 DNA reads TGTGCCAGCCTCCCCTCTGGCAGTAACTATGGCTACACCTTC. This codes for CASLPSGSNYGYTF.

The chain uses TRBV19 and TRBJ2-2; 10 bases agree with TRBD1. V trimming: 4 bases; J trimming: 4 bases; junction bases outside the gene matches: 6. This CDR3 region has 16 residues. Germline V gene sequence: CDR1 LNHDA, CDR2 SQIVND (reference sequence). Here the CDR3 DNA reads TGTGCCAGTAGTAAACGACAGGGGGCGGGCACCGGGGAGCTGTTTTTT. It encodes CASSKRQGAGTGELFF. Using reference TRBV19 and TRBJ2-2 for the parts outside the CDR3, the full variable domain is DGGITQSPKYLFRKEGQNVTLSCEQNLNHDAMYWYRQDPGQGLRLIYYSQIVNDFQKGDIAEGYSVSREKKESFPLTVTSAQKNPTAFYLCASSKRQGAGTGELFFGEGSRLTVL.

This sequence joins TRBV5-1 and TRBJ2-1; a possible D gene is TRBD1 (5 bases). The CDR3 runs to 15 residues. V was pared by 6 bases and J by 4 bases, with 17 bases between. Germline V gene lookup returns CDR1 SGHRS and CDR2 YFSETQ. CDR3 DNA: TGCGCCAGCATGGGTGCCCCGACAGTTTACAATGAGCAGTTCTTC. Translating gives CASMGAPTVYNEQFF.

V is TRBV3-1 (or the pseudogene TRBV3-2) and J is TRBJ1-1; D uncertain. This CDR3 contains 14 residues. Germline CDR1 is LGHDT and CDR2 is YNNKEL (reference sequence). Between the trimmed V and J ends, which lost 5 bases and 0 bases, there was a span of 10 bases. CDR3 protein: CASSSRSVNTEAFF. The CDR3 nucleotides are TGTGCCAGCAGCTCCCGTTCGGTGAACACTGAAGCTTTCTTT.

In this sample, this clone turned up once. The chain uses TRBV27 and TRBJ2-1, with 7 bases that match TRBD2. Trimming at V came to 2 bases and at J to 10 bases, leaving 2 bases not matched to a gene. Germline CDR1 is MNHEY and CDR2 is SMNVEV (reference sequence). The CDR3 is 12 residues long. This chain's CDR3 is CASSLNGGEQFF. CDR3 nucleotide sequence: TGTGCCAGCAGTTTAAACGGGGGGGAGCAGTTCTTC.

This clone was counted once. V and J are TRBV19 and TRBJ2-5; 9 positions agree with TRBD1. From germline, CDR1 is LNHDA and CDR2 SQIVND (reference sequence). The CDR3 sequence is 16 residues long. V shed 5 bases, J shed 5 bases, and the junction held 12 bases outside the gene matches. CDR3 protein: CASSFSQGALRETQYF. The CDR3 DNA reads TGTGCCAGTAGTTTCTCACAGGGGGCTCTTAGGGAGACCCAGTACTTC. The complete variable domain, with remaining parts taken from reference TRBV19 and TRBJ2-5, reads DGGITQSPKYLFRKEGQNVTLSCEQNLNHDAMYWYRQDPGQGLRLIYYSQIVNDFQKGDIAEGYSVSREKKESFPLTVTSAQKNPTAFYLCASSFSQGALRETQYFGPGTRLLVL.

The V call is TRBV27, the J call TRBJ2-5; D possibly corresponds to TRBD2 (6 bases). From germline, CDR1 is MNHEY and CDR2 SMNVEV (reference sequence). V gave up 1 base and J gave up 2 bases, with 11 bases separating them. The CDR3 runs 15 residues. The CDR3 DNA is TGTGCCAGCAGTTTATTTGGGACTGATCAAGAGACCCAGTACTTC. Translation: CASSLFGTDQETQYF.

The V and J genes are TRBV2 and TRBJ1-2; D is perhaps TRBD1 (5 bases). V was clipped by 1 base and J by 3 bases, with 6 bases between them. Germline V gives CDR1 SNHLY, CDR2 FYNNEI. The CDR3 consists of 13 residues. The CDR3 DNA sequence: TGTGCCAGCAGTGAAGAAGGGGACTATGGCTACACCTTC. This translates into CASSEEGDYGYTF.

This rearrangement joins TRBV10-3 to TRBJ1-5; TRBD1 matches at 8 bases. This CDR3 comprises 13 residues. Per germline, CDR1 ENHRY and CDR2 SYGVKD. Unmatched junction bases numbered 3, after V lost 8 bases and J lost 3 bases. The CDR3 bases are TGTGCCATCGGGACAGGAATCAATCAGCCCCAGCATTTT. Residues: CAIGTGINQPQHF.

CDR3 residues: CASSYYGQLAFF. The CDR3 bases are TGTGCCAGCAGTTACTACGGACAGCTGGCTTTCTTT. The V call is TRBV6-5, the J call TRBJ1-1; possible D gene TRBD1, 6 bases. With 1 base removed from V and 11 bases from J, the gap between germline ends came to 11 bases. The germline CDR1 and CDR2 sequences are MNHEY and SVGAGI. The CDR3 runs to 12 residues.

This clone was found once. J is TRBJ1-2 and V is TRBV28, with a possible D match to TRBD1 (6 bases). Germline CDR1 and CDR2: MDHEN and SYDVKM. Trimming left V 5 bases short and J 4 bases short, with 14 bases between. The CDR3 contains 14 residues. CDR3 sequence: CASSPRTDTYGYTF. The CDR3 bases are TGTGCCAGCAGTCCACGGACAGATACCTATGGCTACACCTTC.

The V gene is TRBV27, the J gene TRBJ2-3, with TRBD2 matching over 14 bases. The J segment lost 4 bases and the V segment lost 3 bases, leaving 18 bases of the junction unmatched. CDR1 and CDR2 (germline): MNHEY, SMNVEV (reference sequence). CDR3 length equals 21 residues. The CDR3 nucleotides read TGTGCCAGCAGTTTGCGAATGACTAGCGGGGGGGTAGGGGCGAGATCAGATACGCAGTATTTT. As protein: CASSLRMTSGGVGARSDTQYF.

The J gene is TRBJ1-6, the V gene TRBV6-1, with D hard to call. The CDR3 is made up of 13 amino acids. V shed 1 base and J shed 6 bases, with 4 bases lying between them. Germline-derived CDR1 and CDR2 are MNHNS and SASEGT. DNA of the CDR3: TGTGCCAGCAGTGAAGTCGGTAATTCACCCCTCCACTTT. This gives the protein CASSEVGNSPLHF.

This clone has just a few counts. This rearrangement joins TRBV24-1 to TRBJ2-3; 13 bases match TRBD2. From germline, CDR1 is KGHDR and CDR2 SFDVKD. V gave up 1 base and J gave up 1 base; unmatched junction bases: 1. The CDR3 runs to 17 residues. CDR3 protein: CATSDFTSGGGTDTQYF. The CDR3 DNA follows: TGTGCCACCAGTGATTTCACTAGCGGGGGGGGCACAGATACGCAGTATTTT.

The chain joins TRBV2 to TRBJ2-5, with a tentative D call TRBD1 (6 bases). Trimming took off 1 base at V and 2 bases at J, with 11 bases between the two ends. Germline CDR1 is SNHLY and CDR2 is FYNNEI. There are 15 residues in the CDR3. In DNA, the CDR3 is TGTGCCAGCAGTGAAGAGGGGGTAGGGCAAGAGACCCAGTACTTC. The encoded protein is CASSEEGVGQETQYF. Combining the CDR3 with reference TRBV2 and TRBJ2-5 gives the whole variable domain EPEVTQTPSHQVTQMGQEVILRCVPISNHLYFYWYRQILGQKVEFLVSFYNNEISEKSEIFDDQFSVERPDGSNFTLKIRSTKLEDSAMYFCASSEEGVGQETQYFGPGTRLLVL.

The chain uses TRBV2 and TRBJ2-3; TRBD1 matches 8 bases. The CDR3 totals 15 residues. J was trimmed by 6 bases and V by 0 bases; bases with no gene match: 5. CDR1 and CDR2 (germline): SNHLY, FYNNEI. CDR3 coding DNA: TGTGCCAGCAGTGAAGCGGACAGGGTGGGGGATACGCAGTATTTT. This codes for CASSEADRVGDTQYF. Together with reference TRBV2 and TRBJ2-3, the CDR3 gives the full variable domain: EPEVTQTPSHQVTQMGQEVILRCVPISNHLYFYWYRQILGQKVEFLVSFYNNEISEKSEIFDDQFSVERPDGSNFTLKIRSTKLEDSAMYFCASSEADRVGDTQYFGPGTRLTVL.

J is TRBJ1-4 and V is TRBV7-2; no definite D call. This CDR3 is 14 amino acids long. V was trimmed by 1 base and J by 7 bases, leaving 10 bases between them. The V gene's germline CDR1 is SGHTA and CDR2 FQGNSA. Here the CDR3 DNA reads TGTGCCAGCAGCTTAGGGGGAGGTAGTGAAAAACTGTTTTTT. This codes for CASSLGGGSEKLFF.

This chain uses TRBV5-5 with TRBJ2-5; TRBD1 might be the D (6 bases). V was clipped by 6 bases and J by 3 bases, with 15 bases between them. The germline gives CDR1 SGHKS, CDR2 YYEKEE (reference sequence). The CDR3 is made up of 14 amino acids. The CDR3 loop is CASNLLTGKETQYF. The CDR3 DNA reads TGTGCCAGCAACCTATTAACAGGGAAAGAGACCCAGTACTTC.

The chain couples TRBV11-2 to TRBJ2-5, with 8 bases identical to TRBD2. After removal of 6 bases from V and 5 bases from J, the junction contained 11 bases not matched to a gene. Germline values: CDR1 SGHAT, CDR2 FQNNGV. The CDR3 is 15 residues long. This CDR3 is CASSYSGGARETQYF. As DNA, the CDR3 is TGTGCCAGCAGTTATTCCGGGGGGGCCAGGGAGACCCAGTACTTC.

CDR3 sequence: CASSQEPGGAGYTF. The CDR3 DNA reads TGTGCCAGCAGCCAAGAACCAGGGGGCGCCGGCTACACCTTC. The chain couples TRBV3-1 (or the pseudogene TRBV3-2) to TRBJ1-2, with 8 bases lining up with TRBD1. Germline CDR1 reads LGHDT; CDR2 reads YNNKEL (reference sequence). The CDR3 totals 14 residues. Trimming removed 0 bases from V and 8 bases from J; junction bases left unmatched: 5.

The chain joins TRBV19 to TRBJ2-1; 11 bases fit TRBD2. V was pared by 7 bases and J by 6 bases, with 14 bases of the junction left unmatched. The germline V gene encodes CDR1 LNHDA and CDR2 SQIVND (reference sequence). The CDR3 spans 17 residues. CDR3 nucleotide sequence: TGTGCCAGTATTAAAGGGCCGGGACTAGCGGAAACCAATGAGCAGTTCTTC. Its translation: CASIKGPGLAETNEQFF.

The rearrangement uses TRBV5-1 and TRBJ2-2; TRBD2 might be the D (6 bases). This CDR3 is 16 amino acids long. Trimming left V 0 bases short and J 4 bases short, with 13 bases between. Germline V gene data show CDR1 as SGHRS and CDR2 as YFSETQ. The CDR3 DNA sequence: TGCGCCAGCAGCTTGGCTCGGGGAGCGGGCACCGGGGAGCTGTTTTTT. It translates to CASSLARGAGTGELFF.

The gene calls are TRBV5-6 and TRBJ1-1, with a possible D match to TRBD1 (6 bases). There are 16 residues in the CDR3. Germline lookup yields CDR1 SGHDT and CDR2 YYEEEE. V was pared by 1 base and J by 5 bases, with 18 bases between. This CDR3 reads CASSLSGGARETEAFF. The CDR3 bases are TGTGCCAGCAGCTTGTCGGGGGGCGCGAGGGAGACTGAAGCTTTCTTT.

The chain links TRBV19 to TRBJ2-3, with 7 nucleotides matching TRBD1. The germline V gene has CDR1 LNHDA and CDR2 SQIVND (reference sequence). This CDR3 has 14 residues. The J segment lost 5 bases and the V segment lost 4 bases, leaving 6 bases of the junction unmatched. The CDR3 loop is CASSTQGYGDTQYF. The CDR3 DNA sequence: TGTGCCAGTAGTACACAGGGGTATGGAGATACGCAGTATTTT.

This clone occurred once. The V gene is TRBV27, the J gene TRBJ2-3; 9 positions agree with TRBD1. The J segment lost 1 base and the V segment lost 5 bases, leaving 10 bases of the junction unmatched. The CDR3 contains 17 residues. Looked up from germline, CDR1 is MNHEY and CDR2 is SMNVEV (reference sequence). In nucleotides, the CDR3 is TGTGCCAGCAGTCCCTGGACAGGGGCATATGGCACAGATACGCAGTATTTT. Translation gives CASSPWTGAYGTDTQYF.

The CDR3 DNA reads TGTGCCTGGAGTGCAGGGGGCCTCTCCTACGAGCAGTACTTC. Protein product: CAWSAGGLSYEQYF. V and J are TRBV30 and TRBJ2-7; 8 nucleotides align to TRBD1. The CDR3 extends over 14 amino acids. The trim removed 1 base at V and 0 bases at J, leaving 2 bases unmatched. Germline V CDR1 and CDR2: GTSNPN, SVGIG (reference sequence).